What follows is one T cell receptor (beta chain) and its context. This sample is drawn from a study of blood T cell repertoires in COVID-19. Profiled with immunoSEQ multiplex PCR; TCRdb holds only in-frame clones, not every one. Among around 500,000 clones listed, approximately 87% were seen once. Germline V CDR1 and CDR2: LGHDT, YNNKEL (reference sequence). The CDR3 length is 14 residues. The V gene lost 5 bases and the J gene lost 2 bases, with 12 bases spanning the gap. V gene TRBV3-1 (or the pseudogene TRBV3-2) combines with J gene TRBJ2-5; no definite D call. The TCR sequence derives from a woman between 40 and 55 years old who had recovered from COVID-19. Material for sequencing was PBMCs or T cells enriched from blood (not recorded which). This CDR3 reads CASSTRLTQETQYF. The CDR3 bases are TGTGCCAGCAGCACAAGACTCACTCAAGAGACCCAGTACTTC.